Below are 17 T cell receptor beta chains sequenced from a single sample in a study of cytomegalovirus exposure and HLA in healthy donors. It was with 60 Vbeta and 13 Jbeta primers that the PCR ran. Sequenced by immunoSEQ multiplex PCR; TCRdb stores in-frame clones only, minus some. The table lists 95,000 to 150,000 clones, 75% to 85% of them singletons, with 7.5% to 10% in the top ten. The sequencing sample was made of PBMCs. The receptors shown here come from a female donor in good health and CMV-seropositive.

This clone was seen a few times. The rearrangement links TRBV2 to TRBJ1-1, with 8 bases identical to TRBD1. The V and J ends lost 4 bases and 6 bases, in that order; junction bases with no gene match: 16. Germline-derived CDR1 and CDR2 are SNHLY and FYNNEI. The length of the CDR3 is 17 residues. CDR3 residues: CASSATGTGAGRPEAFF. DNA for the CDR3: TGTGCCAGCAGTGCCACCGGGACAGGCGCCGGGCGGCCTGAAGCTTTCTTT.

The rearrangement uses TRBV7-9 and TRBJ2-1; 10 nucleotides agree with TRBD1. CDR3 length equals 16 residues. With V trimmed by 5 bases and J by 6 bases, 10 bases remained unmatched. Germline CDR1 reads SEHNR; CDR2 reads FQNEAQ (reference sequence). The CDR3 DNA sequence: TGTGCCAGCAGCGTGCCCGGGACAGGGGTCCTCAATGAGCAGTTCTTC. It codes for CASSVPGTGVLNEQFF.

The J gene is TRBJ1-1, the V gene TRBV27; D unresolved. Germline-derived CDR1 and CDR2 are MNHEY and SMNVEV (reference sequence). V lost 0 bases and J 8 bases, leaving 16 bases between the germline ends. The CDR3 has 15 residues. In DNA form, the CDR3 reads TGTGCCAGCAGTTTATCTTTCCTCTCAAGCAAAGAAGCTTTCTTT. This codes for CASSLSFLSSKEAFF.

This chain connects TRBV7-9 to TRBJ1-1; 9 nucleotides line up with TRBD1. Germline lookup yields CDR1 SEHNR and CDR2 FQNEAQ (reference sequence). This CDR3 contains 13 residues. V shed 5 bases, J shed 3 bases, and the junction held 1 base outside the gene matches. CDR3 residues: CASSRQGDTEAFF. The CDR3 bases are TGTGCCAGCAGCCGACAGGGGGACACTGAAGCTTTCTTT.

As to this clone: This sample includes further DNA sequences coding for the same CDR3. The chain uses TRBV25-1 and TRBJ2-3, with unresolved D. Germline V lookup: CDR1 MGHDK, CDR2 SYGVNS. Trimming shortened V by 8 bases and J by 0 bases, and 18 bases separated the two germline ends. The length of the CDR3 is 16 residues. CDR3 sequence: CASLPQAPPSTDTQYF. The CDR3 DNA reads as TGTGCCAGCTTGCCGCAGGCACCTCCGAGCACAGATACGCAGTATTTT.

The chain couples TRBV6-1 to TRBJ2-1, with 7 bases matching TRBD1. J lost 7 bases, V lost 10 bases, and 13 bases had no gene match. CDR3 length equals 14 residues. Looked up from germline, CDR1 is MNHNS and CDR2 is SASEGT. The chain's CDR3 is CATERQGMKNEQFF. The CDR3 DNA sequence: TGTGCCACCGAGAGACAGGGAATGAAGAATGAGCAGTTCTTC.

The genes are TRBV5-1 and TRBJ2-7; D not certain. The CDR3 is made up of 12 amino acids. Trimming stripped 0 bases from V and 5 bases from J, with 6 bases between. Germline lookup yields CDR1 SGHRS and CDR2 YFSETQ. DNA for the CDR3: TGCGCCAGCAGCTTGGTGGGCGACGAGCAGTACTTC. This sequence encodes CASSLVGDEQYF.

The chain's CDR3 is CASSPGRQGAGTGELFF. The CDR3 region has the DNA TGTGCCAGCAGTCCTGGGCGGCAGGGGGCGGGCACCGGGGAGCTGTTTTTT. V usage is TRBV7-3 and J usage is TRBJ2-2, with 8 bases identical to TRBD1. The trim removed 6 bases at V and 4 bases at J, leaving 13 bases unmatched. The CDR3 spans 17 residues. Per the germline V gene, CDR1 is SGHTA and CDR2 is FQGTGA.

This chain connects TRBV7-6 to TRBJ2-6; 7 bases are a match to TRBD1. CDR3 length: 16 residues. The J segment lost 2 bases and the V segment lost 0 bases, leaving 1 base of the junction unmatched. Per the germline V gene, CDR1 is SGHVS and CDR2 is FNYEAQ. CDR3 in amino acids: CASSLAGGAGANVLTF. CDR3 DNA: TGTGCCAGCAGCTTAGCAGGGGGCGCTGGGGCCAACGTCCTGACTTTC.

This rearrangement joins TRBV18 to TRBJ1-3; perhaps TRBD1 as D (6 bases). From germline, CDR1 is KGHSH and CDR2 LQKENI. With 0 bases removed from V and 0 bases from J, the gap between germline ends came to 9 bases. The CDR3 contains 16 residues. In nucleotides, the CDR3 is TGTGCCAGCTCACCACCTGGACAGTACTCTGGAAACACCATATATTTT. Translating it yields CASSPPGQYSGNTIYF.

J is TRBJ1-4 and V is TRBV28, with D perhaps TRBD1 (6 bases). The V and J ends lost 4 bases and 6 bases respectively, with 15 bases between them. This CDR3 has 15 residues. Per the germline V gene, CDR1 is MDHEN and CDR2 is SYDVKM. The CDR3 bases are TGTGCCAGCAGTTCCCCAGGGGTGGTGTATGAAAAACTGTTTTTT. Its protein is CASSSPGVVYEKLFF.

The chain joins TRBV19 to TRBJ2-3; 7 nucleotides agree with TRBD1. V was pared by 7 bases and J by 2 bases, with 6 bases of the junction left unmatched. This CDR3 has 14 amino acids. The germline V gene has CDR1 LNHDA and CDR2 SQIVND (reference sequence). The DNA for the CDR3 is TGTGCCAGTACCAACAGGGGTGCCACAGATACGCAGTATTTT. Amino acid sequence: CASTNRGATDTQYF.

This sequence joins TRBV4-1 and TRBJ1-2; unclear D gene. The CDR3 runs to 15 residues. V lost 3 bases, J lost 0 bases, and 11 bases lay in between. The germline V gene encodes CDR1 MGHRA and CDR2 YSYEKL. The CDR3 DNA follows: TGCGCCAGCAGCCAGCAATCGGAGGCTAACTATGGCTACACCTTC. This encodes CASSQQSEANYGYTF.

The rearrangement links TRBV11-2 to TRBJ2-7, with D perhaps matching TRBD2 (5 bases). This CDR3 has 13 amino acids. The germline V gene encodes CDR1 SGHAT and CDR2 FQNNGV. V was cut by 5 bases and J by 2 bases, with 10 bases left in between. The CDR3 DNA reads TGTGCCAGCAGCCGTGGGGAGACCTACGAGCAGTACTTC. Translation: CASSRGETYEQYF.

The rearrangement links TRBV4-2 to TRBJ2-4; TRBD2 aligns across 11 bases. The CDR3 extends over 16 amino acids. The V segment lost 4 bases and the J segment 8 bases; nucleotides outside the gene matches: 10. CDR1 and CDR2 (germline): LGHNA, YNFKEQ. CDR3 nucleotides: TGTGCCAGCAGCCTTCAAATAGCGGGGGGGCGAGACATTCAGTACTTC. Encoded protein: CASSLQIAGGRDIQYF.

This chain links TRBV18 with TRBJ1-2; 7 nucleotides align to TRBD1. Germline V gene lookup returns CDR1 KGHSH and CDR2 LQKENI. The V segment lost 6 bases and the J segment 5 bases; nucleotides outside the gene matches: 12. The CDR3 contains 15 residues. In nucleotides, the CDR3 is TGTGCCAGCTCGCCTCCGGGGACAGTCGGGTATGGCTACACCTTC. This translates into CASSPPGTVGYGYTF. The variable domain in full, completed from reference TRBV18 and TRBJ1-2, reads NAGVMQNPRHLVRRRGQEARLRCSPMKGHSHVYWYRQLPEEGLKFMVYLQKENIIDESGMPKERFSAEFPKEGPSILRIQQVVRGDSAAYFCASSPPGTVGYGYTFGSGTRLTVV.

This clone was observed a few times. This rearrangement joins TRBV7-6 to TRBJ2-5; D ambiguous. V lost 1 base and J lost 1, with 10 bases in between. Germline-derived CDR1 and CDR2 are SGHVS and FNYEAQ. The CDR3 is 15 residues long. CDR3 residues: CASSLGSLSQETQYF. The CDR3 coding sequence is TGTGCCAGCAGCTTAGGGTCACTAAGCCAAGAGACCCAGTACTTC.